The present T cell receptor (beta chain) was sequenced within a study of regulatory T cells in long-lasting Graves disease. Study-wide findings and caveats: Repertoires from persistent disease leaned toward TRBV28, TRBJ1-2 and TRBJ2-5.

The germline CDR1 and CDR2 sequences are MGHRA and YSYEKL. V was pared by 3 bases and J by 5 bases, with 7 bases between. CDR3 size: 12 residues. Combining iRepertoire HTBI primers with Arm-PCR of CDR3 regions, the authors built TCR beta libraries. TCRdb redid the calling of the multiplex PCR reads with MiXCR, one entry per CDR3 protein. The table lists 400,000 to 500,000 distinct CDR3 sequences, roughly 20% of them singletons. Time point indicated: persistent/refractory GD, antithyroid drugs over 5 years with positive TRAb. Researchers made the TCR library from RNA that was extracted from PBMCs. Comment on this clonotype: Its matching antigen is unknown.

This chain connects TRBV4-1 to TRBJ1-1; D gene ambiguous. The source was peripheral blood mononuclear cells (PBMCs), collected when the disease was refractory, from a patient treated with antithyroid drugs. The sequence was collected from a female donor with Graves disease. CDR3 sequence reads: CASSQLGTEAFF. The CDR3 region has the DNA TGCGCCAGCAGCCAGTTGGGTACTGAAGCTTTCTTT.